This T cell receptor (beta chain) was retrieved from a study of blood T cell repertoires in COVID-19. For the study at large: Some COVID-19 samples were acute and others convalescent; all came from the United States, Italy and Spain.

Original processing notes: Estimates of nucleated cell counts were drawn from the amplification of reference gene primers. Repertoires were generated with immunoSEQ multiplex PCR, while TCRdb's copy carries only in-frame clones and drops some. V, J and clone size are those of that table, while D and trimming were read from the DNA. The sample includes roughly 170,000 clones, under 85% seen only once; the top ten take more than 5.5%. The CDR3 runs 14 residues. V was pared by 2 bases and J by 5 bases, with 16 bases between. CDR1 is SQVTM, CDR2 ANQGSEA, per germline. The chain carries TRBV29-1 and TRBJ2-7, with D possibly being TRBD1 (6 bases). The specimen was peripheral blood. This sequence originates from a human donor in a cohort sampled during active COVID-19. CDR3 protein: CSVELNRDYHEQYF. The CDR3 DNA is TGCAGCGTTGAACTGAACAGGGATTACCACGAGCAGTACTTC.